A few counts support the clone carrying this T cell receptor (beta chain). The data were taken from a study of blood T cell repertoires in COVID-19. Study-level background: Acute and convalescent COVID-19 samples came from the United States, Italy and Spain. T cells, B-cell-depleted T cells, or PBMCs provided the cDNA or gDNA that served as material.

Per the original methods: Reference gene primer amplification gave estimated nucleated cell counts. TCRdb's table, derived via immunoSEQ multiplex PCR, lists solely in-frame clones and lacks some. V and J calls and clone size come straight from that table; D and trimming were deduced from the DNA. The sample shows fewer than 85,000 clones, roughly 76% of them seen only once. Per the germline V gene, CDR1 is LNHDA and CDR2 is SQIVND (reference sequence). V lost 3 bases and J lost 3; bases outside the gene matches: 7. CDR3 length: 16 residues. This receptor was obtained from a woman aged 80 or over with active or convalescent COVID-19. The chain has TRBV19 and TRBJ1-5, with 8 bases lining up with TRBD1. Source material: peripheral blood. This CDR3 reads CASSITHRGYNQPQHF. The DNA of the CDR3 is TGTGCCAGTAGTATCACCCACAGGGGGTACAATCAGCCCCAGCATTTT.